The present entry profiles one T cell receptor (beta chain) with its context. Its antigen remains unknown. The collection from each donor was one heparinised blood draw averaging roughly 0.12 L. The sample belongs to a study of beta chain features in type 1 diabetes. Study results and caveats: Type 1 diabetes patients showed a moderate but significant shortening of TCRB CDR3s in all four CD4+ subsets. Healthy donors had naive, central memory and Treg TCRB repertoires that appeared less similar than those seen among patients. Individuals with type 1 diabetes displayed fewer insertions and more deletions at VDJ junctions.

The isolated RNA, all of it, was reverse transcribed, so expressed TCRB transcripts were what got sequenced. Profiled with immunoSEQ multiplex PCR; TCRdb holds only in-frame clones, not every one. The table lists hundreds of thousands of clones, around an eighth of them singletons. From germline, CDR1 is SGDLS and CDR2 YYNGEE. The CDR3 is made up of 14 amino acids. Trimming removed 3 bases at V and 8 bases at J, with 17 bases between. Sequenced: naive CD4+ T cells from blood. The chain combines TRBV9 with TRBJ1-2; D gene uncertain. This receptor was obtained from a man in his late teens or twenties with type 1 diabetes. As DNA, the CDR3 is TGTGCCAGCAGCGCCGGGAGTTCATTGGGGGGCTACACCTTC. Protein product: CASSAGSSLGGYTF.